These 10 T cell receptor beta chains originate from one sample sequenced in a study of control samples from healthy donors and cancer patients. Sequencing was performed with immunoSEQ multiplex PCR; in TCRdb, only in-frame clones are kept and a portion is missing. The sample has around 140,000 clones; nearly 90% are singletons. Sequencing was carried out using PBMCs. These receptors came from a man aged 45-65 years with head and neck cancer.

The chain links TRBV5-1 to TRBJ2-1; 12 positions match TRBD1. V lost 4 bases to trimming and J lost 7 bases; unmatched junction nucleotides: 15. The CDR3 has 18 amino acids. Germline assignment: CDR1 SGHRS and CDR2 YFSETQ. CDR3 nucleotide sequence: TGCGCCAGCAGCCCGGGACAGGGGGCGAGAGGGGTAGGAAATGAGCAGTTCTTC. Protein product: CASSPGQGARGVGNEQFF. Combining the CDR3 with reference TRBV5-1 and TRBJ2-1 gives the whole variable domain KAGVTQTPRYLIKTRGQQVTLSCSPISGHRSVSWYQQTPGQGLQFLFEYFSETQRNKGNFPGRFSGRQFSNSRSEMNVSTLELGDSALYLCASSPGQGARGVGNEQFFGPGTRLTVL.

The V and J genes are TRBV12-3 or TRBV12-4 and TRBJ1-2; weak D call: TRBD1 (6 bases). This CDR3 has 13 amino acids. The V end lost 3 bases, the J end lost 2 bases, and 7 bases lay between the germline ends. CDR3 in amino acids: CASSLGANYGYTF. CDR3 bases: TGTGCCAGCAGTTTGGGGGCGAACTATGGCTACACCTTC.

The genes are TRBV2 and TRBJ2-7; 8 bases are a match to TRBD1. This CDR3 is built from 12 residues. The V gene end was trimmed by 7 bases and the J gene end by 10 bases; junction bases not matched to a gene: 9. In germline, CDR1 is SNHLY, CDR2 FYNNEI. CDR3 sequence: CASTYDRGLQYF. The CDR3 bases are TGTGCCAGCACCTATGACAGGGGACTCCAGTACTTC.

The chain employs TRBV28 and TRBJ1-5; D is possibly TRBD1 (6 bases). V shed 2 bases and J shed 6 bases, with 14 bases lying between them. This CDR3 comprises 15 residues. The V gene's germline CDR1 is MDHEN and CDR2 SYDVKM. CDR3 loop: CASSLRGIGSQPQHF. CDR3 nucleotide sequence: TGTGCCAGCAGTTTAAGGGGGATTGGGTCTCAGCCCCAGCATTTT.

This sequence joins TRBV27 and TRBJ1-1; D is perhaps TRBD1 (6 bases). The germline V gene encodes CDR1 MNHEY and CDR2 SMNVEV (reference sequence). V dropped 2 bases and J dropped 4 bases, with 11 bases sitting between them. This CDR3 region has 14 residues. The DNA for the CDR3 is TGTGCCAGCAGTTTAGACAGGCGGAGCACTGAAGCTTTCTTT. Protein: CASSLDRRSTEAFF.

This clone occurred once. The J gene is TRBJ2-7, the V gene TRBV6-5; 8 positions agree with TRBD1. J lost 3 bases, V lost 10 bases, and 11 bases had no gene match. The germline V gene encodes CDR1 MNHEY and CDR2 SVGAGI. This CDR3 is built from 14 residues. In nucleotides, the CDR3 is TGTGCCACCACCATCGGGACAGGACACTACGAGCAGTACTTC. Translated: CATTIGTGHYEQYF.

This chain uses TRBV5-1 with TRBJ2-1; tentatively, D is TRBD2 (6 bases). The CDR3 spans 15 residues. The germline V gene has CDR1 SGHRS and CDR2 YFSETQ. Trimming took 0 bases from V and 2 from J, leaving 9 bases between them. The CDR3 nucleotides are TGCGCCAGCAGCTTGGAAGGGGAGGCCTACAATGAGCAGTTCTTC. Translated: CASSLEGEAYNEQFF.

The rearrangement links TRBV7-9 to TRBJ2-1; 9 positions agree with TRBD2. After removal of 1 base from V and 8 bases from J, the junction contained 9 bases not matched to a gene. The CDR3 extends over 16 amino acids. Germline lookup yields CDR1 SEHNR and CDR2 FQNEAQ (reference sequence). The CDR3 is CASSLEPAGGVDEQFF. CDR3 bases: TGTGCCAGCAGCTTAGAACCCGCGGGAGGGGTGGATGAGCAGTTCTTC. The whole variable domain, remainder taken from reference TRBV7-9 and TRBJ2-1, is DTGVSQNPRHKITKRGQNVTFRCDPISEHNRLYWYRQTLGQGPEFLTYFQNEAQLEKSRLLSDRFSAERPKGSFSTLEIQRTEQGDSAMYLCASSLEPAGGVDEQFFGPGTRLTVL.

CDR3 amino acids: CASSLRQGLGTDTQYF. The CDR3 DNA sequence: TGTGCCAGCAGCTTGCGTCAGGGGCTGGGGACAGATACGCAGTATTTT. The chain carries TRBV7-6 and TRBJ2-3; D might be TRBD1 (6 bases). This CDR3 is built from 16 residues. The V gene's germline CDR1 is SGHVS and CDR2 FNYEAQ. Trimming cost V 3 bases and J 3 bases, with 16 bases left between them.

The genes are TRBV25-1 and TRBJ2-7; either TRBD1 or TRBD2 may fit D (5 bases each). CDR1 is MGHDK, CDR2 SYGVNS, per germline. V lost 3 bases to trimming and J lost 1 base, with 10 bases between them. CDR3 length: 14 amino acids. The CDR3 region is CASSDPGRSYEQYF. The CDR3 coding sequence is TGTGCCAGCAGTGACCCGGGACGGTCCTACGAGCAGTACTTC.